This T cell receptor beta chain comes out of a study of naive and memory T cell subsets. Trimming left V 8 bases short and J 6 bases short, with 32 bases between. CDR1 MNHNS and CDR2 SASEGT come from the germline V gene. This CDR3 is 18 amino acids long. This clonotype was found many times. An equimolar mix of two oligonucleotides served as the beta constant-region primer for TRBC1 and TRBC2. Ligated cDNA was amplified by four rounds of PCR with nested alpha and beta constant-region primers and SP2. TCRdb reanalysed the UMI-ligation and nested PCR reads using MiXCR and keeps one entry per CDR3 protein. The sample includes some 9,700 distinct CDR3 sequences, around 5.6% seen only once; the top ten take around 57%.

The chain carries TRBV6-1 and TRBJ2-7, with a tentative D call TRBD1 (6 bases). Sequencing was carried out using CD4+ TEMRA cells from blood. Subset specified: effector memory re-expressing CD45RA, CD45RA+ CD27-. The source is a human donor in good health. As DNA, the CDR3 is TGTGCCAGCCTACTTCCCCCTAGGACAGTGCCCTCGCAGGGCGAGCAGTACTTC. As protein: CASLLPPRTVPSQGEQYF.